These T cell receptor beta chains were read from a single sample in a study of post-analysis software for immune sequencing data. TCRdb reprocessed the PCR reads via MiXCR and lists one record per CDR3 protein. The sample holds roughly 800,000 distinct CDR3 sequences; around 45% are singletons and the top ten take roughly 5.2%. The material sequenced was blood. The receptor source for this set is a girl under 18 with multiple sclerosis. The CDR3 runs from the conserved cysteine through the conserved F or W. The D gene is left open where the match is weak. Clone size is stated in some rows and not others, as once, few, many or a class when expanded.

- - TRBJ2-2 TRBV12-3/TRBV12-4 TGTGCCAGCAGTCTACGACTAGGAGTAGGCACCGGGGAGCTGTTTTTT CASSLRLGVGTGELFF
- - TRBJ2-7 TRBV12-3/TRBV12-4 TGTGCCAGCAGTTTGAAGGCCAGTACCTACGAGCAGTACTTC CASSLKASTYEQYF
TRBD2 - TRBJ2-7 TRBV20-1 TGCAGTGCTAGACCTTCTAGCGGGATGGTAGTAGACGAGCAGTACTTC CSARPSSGMVVDEQYF
- - TRBJ1-2 TRBV3-1 TGTGCCAGCAGCCAAGCAGGGCTTAACTATGGCTACACCTTC CASSQAGLNYGYTF
TRBD1 - TRBJ2-7 TRBV20-1 TGCAGTGCTAGGCCGACAGGGAGCTCCTACGAGCAGTACTTC CSARPTGSSYEQYF
TRBD1 - TRBJ1-1 TRBV29-1 TGCAGCGTTGAGAGACAGGGGTTCGACACTGAAGCTTTCTTT CSVERQGFDTEAFF
TRBD2 many TRBJ2-7 TRBV5-1 TGCGCCAGCAGCTCAGGGGGACTACGAGGGCTAGCGGGAGTTCCGCGGCAGTACTTC CASSSGGLRGLAGVPRQYF
TRBD2 - TRBJ2-1 TRBV20-1 TGCAGTGCTAGAGATAGTGGTACTAGCGGGAGGTCGGGTGAGCAGTTCTTC CSARDSGTSGRSGEQFF
- - TRBJ2-1 TRBV7-9 TGTGCCAGCAGCTTAGAGGGAGGCGGGATTGGCAATGAGCAGTTCTTC CASSLEGGGIGNEQFF
- - TRBJ2-5 TRBV11-2 TGTGCCAGCAGCCTCCTTACCTTCCAAGAGACCCAGTACTTC CASSLLTFQETQYF
- - TRBJ2-1 TRBV6-2/TRBV6-3 TGTGCCAGCAGTTACGGGTTCAACAATGTGCAGTTCTTC CASSYGFNNVQFF
- - TRBJ2-3 TRBV25-1 TGTACCACAGGGAGGACTTTAGATATGCAGTATTTT CTTGRTLDMQYF
TRBD1 few TRBJ1-2 TRBV6-5 TGTGCCAGCAGGAGGGGGCAGGGCTACACCTTC CASRRGQGYTF
TRBD2 few TRBJ2-7 TRBV4-3 TGCGCCAGCAGCCAAGATATTCTAGCGGGGGTCTCCTACGAGCAGTACTTC CASSQDILAGVSYEQYF
- few TRBJ2-7 TRBV29-1 TGCAGCGTTGAAGATGGAAGGGGCTCTGACGAGCAGTACTTC CSVEDGRGSDEQYF
- - TRBJ2-3 TRBV7-9 TGTGCCAGCAGCTTAGCGCTTCCTAGCACAGATACGCAGTATTTT CASSLALPSTDTQYF
TRBD1 many TRBJ1-2 TRBV5-6 TGTGCCAGCAGCTCTACAGGGGGCGAGGACTATGGCTACACCTTC CASSSTGGEDYGYTF
- few TRBJ2-7 TRBV11-2 TGTGCCAGCAGCTACTCCCTCCGTGGGCTTGACTACGAGCAGTACTTC CASSYSLRGLDYEQYF
- few TRBJ2-3 TRBV7-2 TGTGCCAGCAGCCGGGATTCGAATACGCAGTATTTT CASSRDSNTQYF
- few TRBJ2-5 TRBV9 TGTGCCAGCAGCGTAGGTTCGACAGGCCAAGAGACCCAGTACTTC CASSVGSTGQETQYF
- - TRBJ1-2 TRBV24-1 TGTGCCACCAGTGCAGCCGACAGATACTATGGCTACACCTTC CATSAADRYYGYTF
- - TRBJ2-3 TRBV27 TGTGCCAGCAGTTTCGAAGCGGGTTCCGCTAGCACAGATACGCAGTATTTT CASSFEAGSASTDTQYF
- - TRBJ1-5 TRBV7-9 TGTGCCAGCACCCACGGCGAGGATCAGCCCCAGCATTTT CASTHGEDQPQHF
- - TRBJ2-7 TRBV4-2 TGTGCCAGCAGCCAAGAGGACTTAGATGCCTACGAGCAGTACTTC CASSQEDLDAYEQYF
- - TRBJ2-1 TRBV7-8 TGTGCCAGCAGCTCCCGGGTCCCCCAGCCCTCCAATGAGCAGTTCTTC CASSSRVPQPSNEQFF
TRBD1 - TRBJ1-1 TRBV7-2 TGTGCCAGCAGAACACAGGGGGCCACTGAAGCTTTCTTT CASRTQGATEAFF
- - TRBJ2-7 TRBV6-6 TGTGCCAGCAGTTCTACAAAACCCGGGTGGATCGAGCAGTACTTC CASSSTKPGWIEQYF
TRBD2 - TRBJ2-1 TRBV6-2/TRBV6-3 TGTGCCAGCAGTAGGGGAGCGGGAGGGCCGGAGTTCTTC CASSRGAGGPEFF
- - TRBJ2-5 TRBV20-1 TGCAGTGCTAGCTCCGAACGAGTAGAGACCCAGTACTTC CSASSERVETQYF
- - TRBJ2-1 TRBV29-1 TGCAGCGTCCTAGACTACAATGAGCAGTTCTTC CSVLDYNEQFF
- - TRBJ1-4 TRBV5-6 TGTGCCAGCAGCTACGGGACACCTGCAACTAATGAAAAACTGTTTTTT CASSYGTPATNEKLFF
- - TRBJ2-5 TRBV28 TGTGCCAGCAGCTTAACGAGGGCCTATGAGACCCAGTACTTC CASSLTRAYETQYF
- - TRBJ2-3 TRBV4-1 TGCGCCAGCAGCCAAGGGGTTTTGACAGATACGCAGTATTTT CASSQGVLTDTQYF
- few TRBJ2-3 TRBV7-6 TGTGCCAGCAGCTTTCCGGGGAGCTCCAGTCCTGGCACAGATACGCAGTATTTT CASSFPGSSSPGTDTQYF
- - TRBJ2-5 TRBV15 TGTGCCACCAGCAGAGATACGCTAGAGACCCAGTACTTC CATSRDTLETQYF
- - TRBJ2-7 TRBV29-1 TGCAGCGTTGAGGGCTCCTCCTCCTACGAGCAGTACTTC CSVEGSSSYEQYF
- - TRBJ1-5 TRBV7-2 TGTGCCAGCAGCTACCGTGAGTTGCGGCAGCCCCAGCATTTT CASSYRELRQPQHF
- - TRBJ1-6 TRBV7-2 TGTGCCAGCAGCCCGGGGGGGAGTCGCCCCTTCTCCTATAATTCACCCCTCCACTTT CASSPGGSRPFSYNSPLHF
- - TRBJ2-3 TRBV7-2 TGTGCCAGCGGCCCTTACGGGGGAAAGGGCACAGATACGCAGTATTTT CASGPYGGKGTDTQYF
- - TRBJ1-2 TRBV20-1 TGCAGTGCTAGAAGCGCAGGGTTAAGCTTTAACTATGGCTACACCTTC CSARSAGLSFNYGYTF
TRBD1 - TRBJ1-2 TRBV5-1 TGCGCCAGCAGCTCGAGAATTCCGGGACAGGGTTCGTCGGGCTATGGCTACACCTTC CASSSRIPGQGSSGYGYTF
TRBD1 - TRBJ2-1 TRBV6-1 TGTGCCAGCAGTGATGCCGGGACAGGGGCTCTCGATGAGCAGTTCTTC CASSDAGTGALDEQFF
- - TRBJ2-3 TRBV5-4 TGTGCCAGCGGCCCATCTGCGGATACGCAGTATTTT CASGPSADTQYF
- few TRBJ2-7 TRBV4-3 TGCGCCAGCAGCCAGGACCCCCAGGGGCCTGACGAGCAGTACTTC CASSQDPQGPDEQYF
- - TRBJ2-1 TRBV9 TGTGCCAGCAGCGTAGGTGGAGTGGGCAATGAGCAGTTCTTC CASSVGGVGNEQFF
- few TRBJ2-1 TRBV7-9 TGTGCCAGCAGCCCAGCGGGCCTCTCCTACAATGAGCAGTTCTTC CASSPAGLSYNEQFF